This T cell receptor beta chain appears in the sequencing data of a study of vaccination and CD4 T cells after COVID-19. On the study more broadly: Control cultures were supplied with a CEFX pool, an HIV-1 Nef pool, or no peptide at all. Regarding the study as a whole: The rise in median SARS-CoV-2-reactive clonotypes, from around 20 to 38, was not significant.

The sample's treatment: roughly 11-day PBMC culture with coronavirus spike peptide pools or control peptides (ViraFEST assay). Each of days 3 and 7 saw half the medium replaced by fresh IL-2 medium. Concerning this clonotype: Its specificity is not known.

V lost 6 bases to trimming and J lost 2 bases, with 13 bases between them. The CDR3 has 14 residues. CDR1 is MNHNS, CDR2 SASEGT, per germline. An Oncomine TCR Beta short-read assay was used to sequence the DNA from cultured CD4+ T cells. A single record per CDR3 protein comes from TCRdb applying MiXCR to the PCR reads. This sample carries about 18,000 distinct CDR3 sequences, 78% of them seen once, and the ten largest clones take 16%. The source is a human donor who received a COVID-19 vaccine. The starting material was CD4+ T cells from blood, cultured in vitro, obtained after SARS-CoV-2 vaccination. The chain is built from TRBV6-1 and TRBJ1-2, with D possibly TRBD1 on 6 matching bases. CDR3 loop: CASSKGGANYGYTF. Here the CDR3 DNA reads TGTGCCAGCAGCAAGGGGGGGGCCAACTATGGCTACACCTTC.